Listed here are 29 T cell receptor beta chains from one sample, sequenced in a study of cytomegalovirus exposure and HLA in healthy donors listed by TCRdb under 2017. Preparation of the library involved the immunoSEQ multiplex PCR assay. For the multiplex PCR, a mixture combining 60 forward primers for TCR Vbeta segments and 13 reverse primers for TCR Jbeta segments was used. TCRdb re-hosts the immuneACCESS table, in-frame sequences only. Its copies lack some clones; in the studies checked, an unresolved V gene accounts for under half of them, and the cause for the rest is not known. The sample table lists roughly 250,000 clones, roughly two thirds of them with a count of one. Together, the top ten hold approximately 2.3% of the sample. The material sequenced was PBMCs. The receptor set was obtained from a female donor in good health and CMV-seronegative.

The J gene is TRBJ2-5, the V gene TRBV5-1; 13 positions match TRBD2. The CDR3 runs 16 residues. Germline V gives CDR1 SGHRS, CDR2 YFSETQ. V dropped 4 bases and J dropped 5; count of bases not matched to a gene: 8. CDR3 sequence (DNA): TGCGCCAGCAGCCTCGGACTAGCGGGAGCGGCGGAGACCCAGTACTTC. Its translation: CASSLGLAGAAETQYF.

The V call is TRBV4-2, the J call TRBJ2-1, with 11 bases matching TRBD2. Germline V gene data show CDR1 as LGHNA and CDR2 as YNFKEQ. The CDR3 has 21 amino acids. V shed 0 bases, J shed 5 bases, and the junction held 18 bases outside the gene matches. The CDR3 DNA reads TGTGCCAGCAGCCAAGAATTCGGAGCGCTACTAGCGGGAGTGGGCCACAATGAGCAGTTCTTC. Protein: CASSQEFGALLAGVGHNEQFF.

The rearrangement joins TRBV30 to TRBJ2-1; D is unclear. This CDR3 spans 13 amino acids. V dropped 4 bases and J dropped 10 bases, with 17 bases sitting between them. CDR1 is GTSNPN and CDR2 is SVGIG in the germline V gene (reference sequence). CDR3 coding DNA: TGTGCCTGGAAACCCCAAACGGTCGGGGAGCAGTTCTTC. Its translation is CAWKPQTVGEQFF.

The J gene is TRBJ2-1, the V gene TRBV7-9, with 8 bases identical to TRBD2. The CDR3 covers 16 residues. The J segment lost 3 bases and the V segment lost 2 bases, leaving 6 bases of the junction unmatched. Germline CDR1 reads SEHNR; CDR2 reads FQNEAQ (reference sequence). Here the CDR3 reads CASSLTGTRDYNEQFF. Written as DNA, the CDR3 is TGTGCCAGCAGCTTAACCGGGACTAGGGACTACAATGAGCAGTTCTTC.

This clone has a handful of counts. The genes are TRBV6-1 and TRBJ2-7, with 9 bases that match TRBD1. Germline assignment: CDR1 MNHNS and CDR2 SASEGT. The V segment lost 6 bases and the J segment 4 bases; nucleotides outside the gene matches: 7. The CDR3 covers 14 residues. CDR3 nucleotides: TGTGCCAGCAGCACTTTGACAGGGGGTTACGAGCAGTACTTC. As protein: CASSTLTGGYEQYF.

V is TRBV5-4 and J is TRBJ1-1; D unresolved. Trimming took 4 bases from V and 8 from J, leaving 9 bases between them. This CDR3 is 11 amino acids long. Germline loops: CDR1 SGHNT, CDR2 YYREEE (reference sequence). The CDR3 DNA reads as TGTGCCAGCAGCCACGAGGGCGAAGCTTTCTTT. It yields the protein CASSHEGEAFF. The whole variable domain, filled in from reference TRBV5-4 and TRBJ1-1, reads ETGVTQSPTHLIKTRGQQVTLRCSSQSGHNTVSWYQQALGQGPQFIFQYYREEENGRGNFPPRFSGLQFPNYSSELNVNALELDDSALYLCASSHEGEAFFGQGTRLTVV.

This clone was counted a few times. This chain links TRBV21-1 with TRBJ2-2; the D call of TRBD2 is as the table states it, not checked on the DNA. TRBV21-1 is reported as a pseudogene. CDR3 size: 12 residues. The CDR3 protein is CASSKVGGELFF. For the CDR3, the DNA is TGTGCCAGCAGCAAGGTCGGTGGGGAGCTGTTTTTT.

This clone occurred a few times. The chain couples TRBV4-2 to TRBJ2-1; 11 nucleotides match TRBD2. The CDR3 is 14 amino acids. Germline CDR1 LGHNA, CDR2 YNFKEQ. The trim removed 2 bases at V and 8 bases at J, leaving 2 bases unmatched. The CDR3 loop reads CASSQTSGRYEQFF. CDR3 coding DNA: TGTGCCAGCAGCCAAACTAGCGGGAGATATGAGCAGTTCTTC.

The chain is built from TRBV6-6 and TRBJ2-7; 7 bases are shared with TRBD2. The CDR3 has 13 amino acids. With V trimmed by 4 bases and J by 12 bases, 12 bases remained unmatched. Germline CDR1 reads MNHNY; CDR2 reads SVGAGI (reference sequence). This CDR3 is CASSFHPTWEGYF. The CDR3 region has the DNA TGTGCCAGCAGTTTCCACCCCACTTGGGAGGGGTACTTC.

The chain recombines TRBV29-1 with TRBJ1-1; 7 bases map to TRBD1. This CDR3 region has 13 residues. V shed 6 bases, J shed 8 bases, and the junction held 12 bases outside the gene matches. Germline CDR1 SQVTM, CDR2 ANQGSEA. CDR3 DNA sequence: TGCAGCGTGGGACCGCAGGGGGAGCGGGAAGCTTTCTTT. Protein product: CSVGPQGEREAFF.

This clone was observed a single time. This sequence joins TRBV19 and TRBJ1-5; 8 bases fit TRBD1. The CDR3 spans 17 residues. Germline V gives CDR1 LNHDA, CDR2 SQIVND (reference sequence). With V trimmed by 10 bases and J by 10 bases, 24 bases remained unmatched. This CDR3 reads CATDQYGADRGLDPQHF. CDR3 DNA sequence: TGTGCCACAGACCAGTACGGGGCAGACAGGGGACTGGATCCCCAGCATTTT. Based on the CDR3 plus reference TRBV19 and TRBJ1-5, the full variable domain is DGGITQSPKYLFRKEGQNVTLSCEQNLNHDAMYWYRQDPGQGLRLIYYSQIVNDFQKGDIAEGYSVSREKKESFPLTVTSAQKNPTAFYLCATDQYGADRGLDPQHFGDGTRLSIL.

The J gene is TRBJ2-1, the V gene TRBV11-2; D is possibly TRBD2 (5 bases). Trimming pared 2 bases from V and 4 bases from J, leaving 18 bases between. The CDR3 is made up of 17 amino acids. Germline V gene data show CDR1 as SGHAT and CDR2 as FQNNGV. The CDR3 reads CASSLWFTGTIYNEQFF. The CDR3 DNA is TGTGCCAGCAGCTTATGGTTTACGGGAACAATTTACAATGAGCAGTTCTTC.

This clone has a single count. This chain joins TRBV27 and TRBJ2-3; 9 bases align to TRBD2. This CDR3 is 14 amino acids long. J lost 8 bases, V lost 2 bases, and 5 bases had no gene match. Germline CDR1 reads MNHEY; CDR2 reads SMNVEV (reference sequence). The CDR3 DNA follows: TGTGCCAGCAGTTTAGCGGGAGGGCCCGGTACGCAGTATTTT. Encoded protein: CASSLAGGPGTQYF.

The chain couples TRBV28 to TRBJ1-5; D is unclear. Trimming cost V 8 bases and J 0 bases, with 17 bases left between them. CDR1 is MDHEN, CDR2 SYDVKM, per germline. The CDR3 has 16 residues. The DNA for the CDR3 is TGTGCCAGCTATGGGAGGGAGCCTAATAGCAATCAGCCCCAGCATTTT. Its protein product is CASYGREPNSNQPQHF.

This sequence joins TRBV6-5 and TRBJ1-1; 9 bases match TRBD1. J gave up 10 bases and V 2 bases, and 5 bases lay outside the gene matches. Germline loops: CDR1 MNHEY, CDR2 SVGAGI. This CDR3 comprises 13 residues. DNA of the CDR3: TGTGCCAGCAGTTACCAAAAGGGACAGGGAGCTTTCTTT. Translation gives CASSYQKGQGAFF.

Turning to this clone: Other DNA sequences in this sample translate to the same CDR3. This chain joins TRBV7-9 and TRBJ2-5; TRBD1 matches at 7 bases. Germline values: CDR1 SEHNR, CDR2 FQNEAQ (reference sequence). The CDR3 totals 13 residues. J was trimmed by 6 bases and V by 5 bases; bases with no gene match: 6. CDR3 in DNA: TGTGCCAGCAGCGCCCGACAGGGAAAGACCCAGTACTTC. This translates into CASSARQGKTQYF.

The V and J genes are TRBV15 and TRBJ2-3; no reliable D call. This CDR3 contains 11 residues. Germline V gives CDR1 LNHNV, CDR2 YYDKDF (reference sequence). Trimming took off 9 bases at V and 4 bases at J, with 8 bases between the two ends. The CDR3 reads CATSSADTQYF. DNA of the CDR3: TGTGCCACGTCATCGGCAGATACGCAGTATTTT.

The chain uses TRBV5-5 and TRBJ2-7; a weak D match, TRBD1 (5 bases). The CDR3 spans 16 residues. V was shortened by 0 bases and J by 2 bases, with 15 bases between the two germline ends. Germline CDR1 reads SGHKS; CDR2 reads YYEKEE (reference sequence). The CDR3 spells CASSLDTGHPTYEQYF. CDR3 nucleotide sequence: TGTGCCAGCAGCTTGGATACAGGACACCCCACCTACGAGCAGTACTTC.

This clone appeared once. V and J are TRBV6-5 and TRBJ2-1; 7 bases map to TRBD2. Trimming took 7 bases from V and 1 from J; bases not matched to a gene: 1. Germline V gene sequence: CDR1 MNHEY, CDR2 SVGAGI. This CDR3 region has 13 residues. Here the CDR3 DNA reads TGTGCCAGCAAGCGGGATTCCTACAATGAGCAGTTCTTC. Translation: CASKRDSYNEQFF.

The chain uses TRBV6-5 and TRBJ1-1, with D possibly TRBD1 on 6 matching bases. Trimming stripped 6 bases from V and 8 bases from J, with 7 bases between. The CDR3 length is 10 residues. The germline CDR1 and CDR2 sequences are MNHEY and SVGAGI. The CDR3 DNA follows: TGTGCCAGCAGGGGGACAGAAGCTTTCTTT. Translating gives CASRGTEAFF.

CDR3 sequence reads: CASRWTGETGELFF. The CDR3 coding sequence is TGTGCCAGTCGGTGGACAGGGGAGACCGGGGAGCTGTTTTTT. This chain links TRBV30 with TRBJ2-2; TRBD1 aligns across 9 bases. Germline trimming cut 8 bases from V and 5 bases from J; bases unmatched to any gene: 9. Per germline, CDR1 GTSNPN and CDR2 SVGIG (reference sequence). CDR3 size: 14 residues.

This clone occurred a few times. The chain has TRBV5-4 and TRBJ2-7; weak D call: TRBD1 (6 bases). V was pared by 0 bases and J by 3 bases, with 13 bases between. Germline CDR1 SGHNT, CDR2 YYREEE (reference sequence). The CDR3 runs 15 residues. This CDR3 is CASSLEGVRNYEQYF. CDR3 in DNA: TGTGCCAGCAGCTTGGAGGGGGTGAGGAACTACGAGCAGTACTTC.

The chain recombines TRBV7-3 with TRBJ1-1; a weak D match, TRBD1 (5 bases). Looked up from germline, CDR1 is SGHTA and CDR2 is FQGTGA. The CDR3 sequence is 14 residues long. Deletions cut 1 base from V and 8 bases from J, with 14 bases between. The CDR3 is CASSLMGGTSEAFF. The CDR3 DNA is TGTGCCAGCAGCTTAATGGGAGGGACTTCGGAAGCTTTCTTT.

This chain joins TRBV11-2 and TRBJ2-3; the D gene is possibly TRBD1 (6 bases). The CDR3 runs to 17 residues. CDR1 and CDR2 (germline): SGHAT, FQNNGV. V was trimmed by 5 bases and J by 2 bases, leaving 20 bases between them. CDR3 sequence: CASSGQGRVGYTDTQYF. The CDR3 nucleotides read TGTGCCAGCAGCGGTCAGGGGCGGGTGGGATACACAGATACGCAGTATTTT.

The chain couples TRBV9 to TRBJ2-1; 11 nucleotides agree with TRBD2. The CDR3 length is 16 residues. Germline V CDR1 and CDR2: SGDLS, YYNGEE. V lost 3 bases to trimming and J lost 2 bases; unmatched junction nucleotides: 4. CDR3 in DNA: TGTGCCAGCAGCGAGGGACTAGCGGTCGCCTACAATGAGCAGTTCTTC. This translates into CASSEGLAVAYNEQFF.

This clone was observed a single time. The V gene is TRBV6-4, the J gene TRBJ2-5; a weak D match, TRBD1 (6 bases). CDR1 and CDR2 (germline): MRHNA, SNTAGT. Trimming took off 5 bases at V and 4 bases at J, with 11 bases between the two ends. The CDR3 covers 13 residues. In DNA form, the CDR3 reads TGTGCCAGCAGTACAGGGTGGGGAGAGACCCAGTACTTC. Its protein product is CASSTGWGETQYF.

The count of this clone is one. This rearrangement joins TRBV25-1 to TRBJ1-2; D ambiguous. From germline, CDR1 is MGHDK and CDR2 SYGVNS. This CDR3 has 11 residues. Between the trimmed V and J ends, which lost 5 bases and 6 bases, there was a span of 7 bases. CDR3 DNA sequence: TGTGCCAGCAGTATCTTAAATGGCTACACCTTC. It is translated as CASSILNGYTF.

This clone was observed once. V usage is TRBV7-9 and J usage is TRBJ2-4, with 9 bases lining up with TRBD2. The CDR3 is 15 residues long. Per the germline V gene, CDR1 is SEHNR and CDR2 is FQNEAQ (reference sequence). Germline trimming cut 0 bases from V and 8 bases from J; bases unmatched to any gene: 5. Here the CDR3 reads CASSLAGGLADIQYF. For the CDR3, the DNA is TGTGCCAGCAGCTTAGCAGGGGGACTAGCTGACATTCAGTACTTC.

The V and J genes are TRBV6-1 and TRBJ2-1, with D perhaps TRBD2 (5 bases). The ends were cut back, 3 bases at V and 7 bases at J, with 16 bases in the middle. CDR1 and CDR2 (germline): MNHNS, SASEGT. The CDR3 loop spans 15 amino acids. This CDR3 is CASSDRKLVLNEQFF. CDR3 DNA sequence: TGTGCCAGCAGTGACCGAAAACTAGTTTTGAATGAGCAGTTCTTC.